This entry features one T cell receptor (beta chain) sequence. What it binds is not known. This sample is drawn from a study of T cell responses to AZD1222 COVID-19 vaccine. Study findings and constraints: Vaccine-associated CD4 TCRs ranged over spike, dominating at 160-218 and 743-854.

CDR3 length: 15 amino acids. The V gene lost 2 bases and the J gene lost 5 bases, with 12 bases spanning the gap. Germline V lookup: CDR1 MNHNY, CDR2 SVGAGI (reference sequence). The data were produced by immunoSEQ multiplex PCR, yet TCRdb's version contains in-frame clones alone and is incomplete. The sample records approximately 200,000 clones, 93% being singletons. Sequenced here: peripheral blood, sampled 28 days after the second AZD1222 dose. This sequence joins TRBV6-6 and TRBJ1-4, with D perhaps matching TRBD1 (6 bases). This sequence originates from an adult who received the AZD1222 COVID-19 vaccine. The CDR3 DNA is TGTGCCAGCAGTTACGTCCTCGGGGGCAATGAAAAACTGTTTTTT. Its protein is CASSYVLGGNEKLFF.